This TCR beta chain was found in a study of HIV-infected children after antiretroviral therapy interruption. Study in general: Weeks 0, 48 and 150 were sampled under continuous treatment. General study results and limits: Naive CD4+ sequences overlapped less between time points once interruption began.

A 3' RACE protocol on RNA, with unique molecular identifiers, produced the TCR library. Each CDR3 protein is one row after TCRdb ran MiXCR on the 3' RACE reads. The sample lists about 86,000 distinct CDR3 sequences, less than 7% occurring once. Germline CDR1 is SGHTA and CDR2 is FQGNSA. This CDR3 is built from 16 residues. V gave up 4 bases and J gave up 3 bases; unmatched junction bases: 11. Treatment in this sample: PENTA 11 planned treatment interruption arm or continuous ART arm. This clonotype was seen at least ten times. Its antigen is as yet unknown. The clonotype originates from a pool of human donors with HIV. The source was CD45RA+ CD4+ T cells from PBMCs, pooled from several time points, collected from a donor given antiretroviral therapy, either interrupted or continuous. Specified subset: naive CD4+ CD45RA+ CD45RO- T cells. V is TRBV7-2 and J is TRBJ2-7; 8 bases are shared with TRBD1. The CDR3 spells CASSSPGLGQGYEQYF. The CDR3 DNA is TGTGCCAGCAGCTCGCCGGGTCTAGGACAGGGCTACGAGCAGTACTTC.